These T cell receptor beta chains were read from a single sample in a study of T-cell reconstitution after alpha-beta-depleted transplantation in children. From the PCR reads, TCRdb called clonotypes with MiXCR, one entry per CDR3 protein. The table records hundreds of thousands of distinct CDR3 sequences, about an eighth of them present only once. The sequenced sample was PBMCs, obtained from the stem cell graft. The receptors stem from a human donor who donated a stem cell graft to a child with Fanconi anemia. Each CDR3 is given with its conserved first and last residue. The D gene is left open where the match is weak. Clone size is stated in some rows and not others, as once, few, many or a class when expanded.

j_gene,d_gene,abundance,len,v_gene,CDR3aa,CDR3nt
TRBJ2-5,TRBD1,-,14,TRBV2,CASNLQGRQETQYF,TGTGCCAGCAATTTACAGGGGCGGCAAGAGACCCAGTACTTC
TRBJ2-1,TRBD2,few,16,TRBV3-1,CASSQTPSGGYNEQFF,TGTGCCAGCAGCCAGACCCCCAGCGGGGGCTACAATGAGCAGTTCTTC
TRBJ2-5,-,few,13,TRBV7-2,CASSWVTGETQYF,TGTGCCAGCAGTTGGGTTACGGGAGAGACCCAGTACTTC
TRBJ1-4,-,-,15,TRBV11-2,CASSRSRFPNEKLFF,TGTGCCAGCAGCCGTAGCAGGTTCCCTAATGAAAAACTGTTTTTT
TRBJ1-5,-,-,14,TRBV9,CASSGGQIGQPQHF,TGTGCCAGCAGCGGAGGACAGATAGGGCAGCCCCAGCATTTT
TRBJ1-1,-,few,13,TRBV12-3/TRBV12-4,CASSRAGGTEAFF,TGTGCCAGCAGTCGGGCGGGCGGAACTGAAGCTTTCTTT
TRBJ1-4,-,many,12,TRBV20-1,CSASQEREKLFF,TGCAGTGCTAGCCAGGAGCGTGAAAAACTGTTTTTT
TRBJ2-3,-,few,15,TRBV5-6,CASSGLRGNTDTQYF,TGTGCCAGCAGCGGTTTGAGGGGGAACACAGATACGCAGTATTTT
TRBJ1-1,-,many,15,TRBV7-6,CASSLAGGMNTEAFF,TGTGCCAGCAGCTTAGCAGGGGGGATGAACACTGAAGCTTTCTTT
TRBJ1-3,-,few,12,TRBV12-3/TRBV12-4,CASSLMRYTIYF,TGTGCCAGCAGTTTAATGAGGTACACCATATATTTT
TRBJ1-5,-,-,15,TRBV4-2,CASSHSDGGGQPQHF,TGTGCCAGCAGCCATTCTGACGGCGGGGGTCAGCCCCAGCATTTT
TRBJ2-5,TRBD2,few,16,TRBV7-3,CASSNSGTSGRETQYF,TGTGCCAGCAGTAACTCTGGGACTAGCGGTAGAGAGACCCAGTACTTC
TRBJ1-2,-,many,15,TRBV5-4,CASSLGVEVWDGYTF,TGTGCCAGCAGCTTGGGGGTTGAGGTCTGGGATGGCTACACCTTC
TRBJ1-2,-,many,13,TRBV10-3,CAISEGTDYGYTF,TGTGCCATCAGTGAAGGTACTGACTATGGCTACACCTTC
TRBJ1-2,-,-,14,TRBV18,CASSPQGRNYGYTF,TGTGCCAGCTCACCACAGGGGAGGAACTATGGCTACACCTTC
TRBJ2-1,-,many,16,TRBV20-1,CSASATRGGPYNEQFF,TGCAGTGCTAGTGCAACAAGGGGGGGCCCATACAATGAGCAGTTCTTC
TRBJ1-1,-,many,15,TRBV7-2,CASSSTQVPTTEAFF,TGTGCCAGCAGCTCGACACAGGTCCCTACCACTGAAGCTTTCTTT
TRBJ1-6,-,few,15,TRBV4-1,CASSQEGVRNSPLHF,TGCGCCAGCAGCCAAGAGGGGGTGCGGAATTCACCCCTCCACTTT
TRBJ1-2,TRBD1,-,18,TRBV12-5,CASGSHAGTGEDWYGYTF,TGTGCTAGTGGTTCCCACGCCGGGACAGGGGAGGATTGGTATGGCTACACCTTC
TRBJ2-7,-,few,13,TRBV4-3,CASSQARRNEQYF,TGCGCCAGCAGCCAAGCCAGACGTAACGAGCAGTACTTC
TRBJ2-5,-,few,13,TRBV6-2/TRBV6-3,CASRKGLWETQYF,TGTGCCAGCAGGAAGGGGCTATGGGAGACCCAGTACTTC
TRBJ2-7,-,-,12,TRBV11-2,CASSQTSYEQYF,TGTGCCAGCAGCCAGACTTCCTACGAGCAGTACTTC
TRBJ2-2,-,-,16,TRBV5-6,CASSNSGRILIGELFF,TGTGCCAGCAGCAACTCGGGACGGATTTTGATCGGGGAGCTGTTTTTT
TRBJ2-5,-,few,15,TRBV20-1,CSANIPAASPETQYF,TGCAGTGCGAACATTCCAGCGGCGTCCCCAGAGACCCAGTACTTC
TRBJ1-1,-,-,13,TRBV7-9,CASRWSDGTEAFF,TGTGCCAGCAGATGGTCCGATGGCACTGAAGCTTTCTTT
TRBJ2-6,-,-,16,TRBV10-2,CASRRQGSAGANVLTF,TGCGCCAGTCGTAGGCAGGGGTCGGCGGGGGCCAACGTCCTGACTTTC
TRBJ2-7,TRBD1,few,12,TRBV29-1,CSVATGVYEQYF,TGCAGCGTTGCCACAGGGGTCTACGAGCAGTACTTC
TRBJ2-2,-,-,14,TRBV29-1,CSVEIVRNTGELFF,TGCAGCGTTGAAATCGTCAGAAACACCGGGGAGCTGTTTTTT
TRBJ2-7,TRBD1,-,16,TRBV12-3/TRBV12-4,CASSSRTGGPPYEQYF,TGTGCCAGCAGCTCTCGGACAGGGGGCCCCCCCTACGAGCAGTACTTC
TRBJ2-1,TRBD2,-,15,TRBV5-1,CASSRSSGGYNEQFF,TGCGCCAGCAGCCGCTCTAGCGGGGGGTACAATGAGCAGTTCTTC
TRBJ2-5,-,many,13,TRBV10-3,CAISEAGIETQYF,TGTGCCATCAGTGAGGCCGGGATAGAGACCCAGTACTTC
TRBJ1-1,-,many,12,TRBV29-1,CSVEGGDTEAFF,TGCAGCGTTGAAGGGGGGGACACTGAAGCTTTCTTT
TRBJ1-1,TRBD1,many,13,TRBV7-9,CASSSQGDTEAFF,TGTGCCAGCAGCTCGCAGGGGGACACTGAAGCTTTCTTT
TRBJ1-6,-,many,15,TRBV3-1,CASSQVFGPNSPLHF,TGTGCCAGCAGCCAAGTATTCGGTCCCAATTCACCCCTCCACTTT
TRBJ2-7,-,few,15,TRBV4-2,CASSQGSDLTLEQYF,TGTGCCAGCAGCCAAGGATCGGACCTGACTCTCGAGCAGTACTTC
TRBJ2-6,-,many,16,TRBV15,CATSRDRGSGANVLTF,TGTGCCACCAGCAGAGATAGGGGCTCCGGGGCCAACGTCCTGACTTTC
TRBJ2-7,-,-,13,TRBV27,CASSSGLLHEQYF,TGTGCCAGCAGTTCCGGGCTGCTACACGAGCAGTACTTC
TRBJ1-2,-,-,13,TRBV19,CASSLQGSAGYTF,TGTGCCAGTAGTCTGCAGGGGTCTGCTGGCTACACCTTC
TRBJ1-1,-,-,14,TRBV10-3,CAISADNGGTEAFF,TGTGCCATCAGTGCTGACAATGGGGGCACTGAAGCTTTCTTT
TRBJ2-5,-,-,13,TRBV12-3/TRBV12-4,CASRGDWQETQYF,TGTGCCAGCAGGGGAGACTGGCAAGAGACCCAGTACTTC
TRBJ2-1,TRBD2,few,18,TRBV5-1,CASSLVGGGRSTYNEQFF,TGCGCCAGCAGCTTGGTGGGCGGGGGGCGATCGACCTACAATGAGCAGTTCTTC
TRBJ1-1,-,few,12,TRBV10-3,CAIKDPNTEAFF,TGTGCCATCAAGGACCCGAACACTGAAGCTTTCTTT
TRBJ1-1,-,few,15,TRBV5-6,CASSSRHHMNTEAFF,TGTGCCAGCAGCTCTAGACACCACATGAACACTGAAGCTTTCTTT
TRBJ1-2,TRBD1,-,12,TRBV6-5,CASRTQGPGYTF,TGTGCCAGCAGAACACAGGGGCCGGGCTACACCTTC
TRBJ1-2,-,-,11,TRBV3-1,CASSQGVGYTF,TGTGCCAGCAGCCAAGGGGTGGGCTACACCTTC
TRBJ2-1,-,few,13,TRBV6-1,CATGTSSYNEQFF,TGTGCCACCGGGACTTCTTCCTACAATGAGCAGTTCTTC
TRBJ2-5,-,-,14,TRBV20-1,CSARVGGAKETQYF,TGCAGTGCTAGAGTGGGGGGGGCAAAAGAGACCCAGTACTTC
TRBJ2-3,-,-,14,TRBV10-1,CASSIGGPTDTQYF,TGCGCCAGCAGCATTGGGGGGCCGACAGATACGCAGTATTTT
TRBJ1-1,-,few,14,TRBV20-1,CSARVTGFNAEAFF,TGCAGTGCTAGAGTTACAGGGTTTAACGCTGAAGCTTTCTTT
TRBJ2-3,-,few,12,TRBV6-6,CASSYRPDTQYF,TGTGCCAGCAGTTACAGGCCAGATACGCAGTATTTT
TRBJ2-1,-,many,11,TRBV29-1,CSVDPQDGGFF,TGCAGCGTTGATCCCCAGGACGGTGGGTTCTTC
TRBJ1-5,-,few,14,TRBV12-3/TRBV12-4,CASSRQLEPGPQHF,TGTGCCAGCAGTCGTCAGCTTGAGCCTGGGCCCCAGCATTTT
TRBJ1-2,-,many,12,TRBV20-1,CSARAGAYGYTF,TGCAGTGCTAGAGCGGGGGCCTATGGCTACACCTTC
TRBJ2-5,-,few,11,TRBV20-1,CSATPDWAQYF,TGCAGTGCAACTCCCGATTGGGCCCAGTACTTC